Sample share makes the clone carrying this T cell receptor (beta chain) medium-sized. The target antigen is unknown. Using unique molecular identifiers, the investigators prepared the TCRbeta library. Via MiXCR, TCRdb re-called the PCR reads, giving one row per CDR3 protein. The repertoire holds under 75,000 distinct CDR3 sequences, roughly a tenth seen once, with roughly an eighth in the top ten. The data stem from a study of T-cell reconstitution after alpha-beta-depleted transplantation in children. Points from the study as a whole: T cells produced anew were the main source of T-cell counts and diversity one year after transplant. Several hundred expanded graft clones reportedly supplied alpha-beta T cells about two months after transplant. From surviving recipient T cells and thymic progenitors came the high day-60 TCRbeta diversity observed in some patients.

The CDR3 covers 13 residues. Trimming removed 5 bases from V and 7 bases from J, with 12 bases in between. Germline V lookup: CDR1 SGHTA, CDR2 FQGNSA. The V and J genes are TRBV7-2 and TRBJ2-4, with D possibly TRBD2 on 6 matching bases. The sequence was collected from a boy aged 10-17 years with acute myeloid leukemia, due to receive a stem cell transplant. The sequenced sample was PBMCs, obtained before TCRalphabeta/CD19-depleted stem cell transplant. In nucleotides, the CDR3 is TGTGCCAGCAGCCGGGGACTCGTGAACATTCAGTACTTC. It translates to CASSRGLVNIQYF.